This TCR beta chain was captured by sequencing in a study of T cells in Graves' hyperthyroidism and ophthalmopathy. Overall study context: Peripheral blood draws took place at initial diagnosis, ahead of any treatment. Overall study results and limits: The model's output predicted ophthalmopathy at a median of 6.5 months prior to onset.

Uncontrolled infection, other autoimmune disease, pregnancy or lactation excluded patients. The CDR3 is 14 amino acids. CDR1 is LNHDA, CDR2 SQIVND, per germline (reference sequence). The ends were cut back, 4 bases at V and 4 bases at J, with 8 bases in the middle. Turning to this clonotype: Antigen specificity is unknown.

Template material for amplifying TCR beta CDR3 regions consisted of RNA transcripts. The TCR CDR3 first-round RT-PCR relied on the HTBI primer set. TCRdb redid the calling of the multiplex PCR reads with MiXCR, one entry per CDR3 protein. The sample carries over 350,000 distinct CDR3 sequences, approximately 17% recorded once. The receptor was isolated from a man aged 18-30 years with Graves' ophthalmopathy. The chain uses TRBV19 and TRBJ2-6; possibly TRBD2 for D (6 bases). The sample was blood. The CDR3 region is CASSSGTGANVLTF. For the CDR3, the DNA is TGTGCCAGTAGTAGCGGGACCGGGGCCAACGTCCTGACTTTC. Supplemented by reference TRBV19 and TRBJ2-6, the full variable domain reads DGGITQSPKYLFRKEGQNVTLSCEQNLNHDAMYWYRQDPGQGLRLIYYSQIVNDFQKGDIAEGYSVSREKKESFPLTVTSAQKNPTAFYLCASSSGTGANVLTFGAGSRLTVL.